The clone carrying this TCR beta chain occurred many times. Its target is unknown. This beta chain slipped into a library made for alpha chains as a stray read, so its size is not meaningful. This entry belongs to a study of spatial heterogeneity in lung cancer. Findings and caveats of the study: Ubiquitous expanded TCR counts tracked ubiquitous nonsynonymous mutations; regional expanded TCR counts tracked regional nonsynonymous mutations. Counts of expanded intratumoral alpha and beta TCRs tracked tumor mutation counts.

Indicated time point: sample taken at primary tumor resection. The CDR3 length is 15 residues. Trimming removed 5 bases from V and 0 bases from J, with 13 bases in between. Using its own MiXCR run on the 5' RACE reads, TCRdb lists one record per CDR3 protein. The sample contains some 6,900 distinct CDR3 sequences, around an eighth of which appear only once. The V call is TRBV12-3 or TRBV12-4, the J call TRBJ1-1; D is unresolved. Specimen: lung tumor tissue, collected at surgery. The sequence came from a male donor with early-stage non-small cell lung cancer. In DNA form, the CDR3 reads TGTGCCAGCAGTGGTAGTAGAGGGATGAACACTGAAGCTTTCTTT. Its translation is CASSGSRGMNTEAFF.